The 29 T cell receptor beta chains in this list originate from one sample, sequenced in a study of blood T cell repertoires in COVID-19. The assay was immunoSEQ multiplex PCR, and TCRdb's table has in-frame clones only and misses some. In the table there are about 220,000 clones, 75% to 85% of which are singletons. Sample: peripheral blood. The source of these receptors is a man aged 50 to 59 with active or convalescent COVID-19.

The gene calls are TRBV5-1 and TRBJ1-1; 9 nucleotides match TRBD1. This CDR3 has 15 amino acids. The germline CDR1 and CDR2 sequences are SGHRS and YFSETQ. V was pared by 7 bases and J by 3 bases, with 10 bases of the junction left unmatched. The CDR3 region is CASGEPGQGHTEAFF. Here the CDR3 DNA reads TGCGCCAGCGGTGAACCGGGACAGGGTCACACTGAAGCTTTCTTT.

The genes are TRBV5-6 and TRBJ1-5; the D is unclear. The germline gives CDR1 SGHDT, CDR2 YYEEEE. Trimming removed 2 bases from V and 0 bases from J, with 15 bases in between. CDR3 size: 17 residues. This CDR3 is CASSFFRLADSNQPQHF. CDR3 DNA: TGTGCCAGCAGCTTTTTCAGACTAGCTGATAGCAATCAGCCCCAGCATTTT.

The chain recombines TRBV6-2 or TRBV6-3 with TRBJ1-2; tentatively, D is TRBD1 (6 bases). This CDR3 comprises 14 residues. V shed 5 bases and J shed 8 bases, with 18 bases lying between them. Germline values: CDR1 MNHEY, CDR2 SVGEGT. The CDR3 bases are TGTGCCAGCAGTCCCTTGTTGGCGGGGGGCGGCTACACCTTC. Its protein is CASSPLLAGGGYTF.

The chain recombines TRBV7-2 with TRBJ2-1, with 7 positions matching TRBD2. This CDR3 region has 17 residues. Unmatched junction bases numbered 10, after V lost 1 base and J lost 4 bases. Germline V CDR1 and CDR2: SGHTA, FQGNSA. Written as DNA, the CDR3 is TGTGCCAGCAGCTTAGAAGGAGTGGGCGGGGGATACAATGAGCAGTTCTTC. This sequence encodes CASSLEGVGGGYNEQFF.

The chain joins TRBV7-6 to TRBJ2-3, with 12 nucleotides matching TRBD2. Trimming at V came to 4 bases and at J to 5 bases, leaving 7 bases not matched to a gene. Germline V gene lookup returns CDR1 SGHVS and CDR2 FNYEAQ. The CDR3 has 16 residues. CDR3 loop: CASSSQTSGGGDTQYF. The CDR3 nucleotides read TGTGCCAGCAGCTCTCAGACTAGCGGGGGAGGAGATACGCAGTATTTT. Drawing the rest from reference TRBV7-6 and TRBJ2-3, the complete variable domain is GAGVSQSPRYKVTKRGQDVALRCDPISGHVSLYWYRQALGQGPEFLTYFNYEAQQDKSGLPNDRFSAERPEGSISTLTIQRTEQRDSAMYRCASSSQTSGGGDTQYFGPGTRLTVL.

The chain uses TRBV5-4 and TRBJ2-1, with 7 bases identical to TRBD2. J lost 4 bases, V lost 3 bases, and 10 bases had no gene match. Germline CDR1 reads SGHNT; CDR2 reads YYREEE (reference sequence). The CDR3 totals 16 residues. CDR3 DNA sequence: TGTGCCAGCAGCTCGGCCGGGGGAGGGGTTTACAATGAGCAGTTCTTC. Protein: CASSSAGGGVYNEQFF.

The V and J genes are TRBV4-2 and TRBJ1-4; 7 nucleotides match TRBD1. CDR3 length equals 17 residues. The germline V gene has CDR1 LGHNA and CDR2 YNFKEQ. V was pared by 1 base and J by 1 base, with 6 bases of the junction left unmatched. CDR3 region: CASSQVSTGVTNEKLFF. CDR3 coding DNA: TGTGCCAGCAGCCAAGTTTCCACAGGGGTAACTAATGAAAAACTGTTTTTT.

The chain recombines TRBV20-1 with TRBJ2-7; D is perhaps TRBD2 (6 bases). V was cut by 7 bases and J by 5 bases, with 12 bases left in between. Germline V lookup: CDR1 DFQATT, CDR2 SNEGSKA (reference sequence). The CDR3 runs to 11 residues. The CDR3 sequence: CSVGGRHEQYF. The CDR3, as DNA: TGCAGTGTTGGAGGGCGGCACGAGCAGTACTTC.

The chain combines TRBV5-6 with TRBJ2-1; 10 positions agree with TRBD2. This CDR3 region has 18 residues. CDR1 and CDR2 (germline): SGHDT, YYEEEE. J was trimmed by 3 bases and V by 0 bases; bases with no gene match: 9. The CDR3 here is CASSLAPSGGRGYNEQFF. The CDR3 DNA follows: TGTGCCAGCAGCTTGGCCCCTAGCGGGGGAAGGGGCTACAATGAGCAGTTCTTC.

The chain is built from TRBV27 and TRBJ1-1, with TRBD1 identical over 9 bases. CDR1 and CDR2 (germline): MNHEY, SMNVEV (reference sequence). CDR3 length: 14 residues. The V and J ends lost 8 bases and 0 bases, in that order; junction bases with no gene match: 4. The CDR3 protein is CASGQGPLNTEAFF. CDR3 sequence (DNA): TGTGCCAGCGGACAGGGGCCCTTGAACACTGAAGCTTTCTTT.

The chain uses TRBV10-3 and TRBJ1-3; D is ambiguous. There are 13 residues in the CDR3. Germline V CDR1 and CDR2: ENHRY, SYGVKD. Trimming removed 11 bases at V and 0 bases at J, with 11 bases between. The CDR3 region is CAAFVPSGNTIYF. The DNA of the CDR3 is TGTGCCGCGTTTGTTCCCTCTGGAAACACCATATATTTT.

The rearrangement uses TRBV7-8 and TRBJ1-5; D may be TRBD1 (5 bases). Germline lookup yields CDR1 SGHVS and CDR2 FQNEAQ. CDR3 length: 17 residues. V was clipped by 0 bases and J by 4 bases, with 16 bases between them. CDR3 coding DNA: TGTGCCAGCAGCTTAGCAGCAGTGGTAAGGGGAAATCAGCCCCAGCATTTT. It codes for CASSLAAVVRGNQPQHF.

This chain joins TRBV4-1 and TRBJ1-6; 9 positions match TRBD1. Germline CDR1 MGHRA, CDR2 YSYEKL. There are 15 residues in the CDR3. The V gene end was trimmed by 6 bases and the J gene end by 9 bases; junction bases not matched to a gene: 9. The CDR3: CASRRTGTGFSPLHF. DNA for the CDR3: TGCGCCAGCAGGAGGACCGGGACAGGGTTTTCACCCCTCCACTTT.

This clone was found once. V is TRBV7-9 and J is TRBJ2-1; 12 bases are shared with TRBD2. The germline gives CDR1 SEHNR, CDR2 FQNEAQ (reference sequence). This CDR3 comprises 14 residues. V was clipped by 7 bases and J by 6 bases; unmatched bases: 4. CDR3 residues: CASTRTSGINEQFF. CDR3 nucleotides: TGTGCCAGCACCCGGACTAGCGGGATCAATGAGCAGTTCTTC.

There are a few counts of this clone. The V call is TRBV2, the J call TRBJ1-5; perhaps TRBD1 as D (6 bases). Germline V gene data show CDR1 as SNHLY and CDR2 as FYNNEI. There are 14 residues in the CDR3. Trimming removed 6 bases at V and 4 bases at J, with 13 bases between. In DNA, the CDR3 is TGTGCCAGCAGGGCAGGGGAGGGTAATCAGCCCCAGCATTTT. It is translated as CASRAGEGNQPQHF. The full variable domain, in which reference TRBV2 and TRBJ1-5 provide the parts outside the CDR3, is EPEVTQTPSHQVTQMGQEVILRCVPISNHLYFYWYRQILGQKVEFLVSFYNNEISEKSEIFDDQFSVERPDGSNFTLKIRSTKLEDSAMYFCASRAGEGNQPQHFGDGTRLSIL.

The chain carries TRBV30 and TRBJ1-2; tentative D call: TRBD1 (6 bases). CDR3 size: 13 residues. Germline V lookup: CDR1 GTSNPN, CDR2 SVGIG (reference sequence). The V end lost 0 bases, the J end lost 8 bases, and 13 bases lay between the germline ends. For the CDR3, the DNA is TGTGCCTGGAGTGTACAGGGTCTGAACGGCTACACCTTC. Translated: CAWSVQGLNGYTF.

The genes are TRBV5-1 and TRBJ2-1; the match to TRBD2 covers 9 bases. Germline V CDR1 and CDR2: SGHRS, YFSETQ. The CDR3 consists of 16 residues. Trimming removed 5 bases from V and 7 bases from J; junction bases left unmatched: 13. As DNA, the CDR3 is TGCGCCAGCAGGGCTAACTCTGGCGGGAGGGCTAATGAGCAGTTCTTC. Encoded protein: CASRANSGGRANEQFF.

The rearrangement uses TRBV7-2 and TRBJ1-1, with 12 bases that match TRBD1. Germline values: CDR1 SGHTA, CDR2 FQGNSA. Trimming took 1 base from V and 5 from J; bases not matched to a gene: 5. CDR3 length: 16 amino acids. CDR3 coding DNA: TGTGCCAGCAGCTTAGTTGGGACAGGGGGCAATACTGAAGCTTTCTTT. It yields the protein CASSLVGTGGNTEAFF.

The rearrangement joins TRBV7-2 to TRBJ2-5; 7 bases agree with TRBD1. The CDR3 has 14 amino acids. Germline V gives CDR1 SGHTA, CDR2 FQGNSA. V was pared by 5 bases and J by 2 bases, with 5 bases of the junction left unmatched. The CDR3 sequence: CASSKRQGQETQYF. CDR3 DNA sequence: TGTGCCAGCAGCAAGAGACAGGGACAAGAGACCCAGTACTTC.

The gene calls are TRBV10-3 and TRBJ1-5, with TRBD1 matching over 7 bases. CDR1 and CDR2 (germline): ENHRY, SYGVKD. The V and J ends lost 6 bases and 2 bases, in that order; junction bases with no gene match: 7. The CDR3 is 15 residues long. The CDR3, as DNA: TGTGCCATCAGCCTGACAGGGAACGGCAATCAGCCCCAGCATTTT. Protein sequence: CAISLTGNGNQPQHF.

This clone was seen once. The J gene is TRBJ2-7, the V gene TRBV6-2 or TRBV6-3, with D perhaps matching TRBD1 (6 bases). The ends were cut back, 2 bases at V and 1 base at J, with 9 bases in the middle. The CDR3 is made up of 14 amino acids. Germline V gene data show CDR1 as MNHEY and CDR2 as SVGEGT. The CDR3 loop reads CASSYGQGSYEQYV. In nucleotides, the CDR3 is TGTGCCAGCAGTTACGGGCAGGGGTCCTACGAGCAGTACGTC.

This clone was observed a handful of times. The genes are TRBV7-9 and TRBJ1-1; tentative D call: TRBD1 (5 bases). Germline V lookup: CDR1 SEHNR, CDR2 FQNEAQ (reference sequence). Trimming took 5 bases from V and 3 from J, leaving 13 bases between them. CDR3 length: 14 residues. CDR3 protein: CASSRDGGYTEAFF. CDR3 coding DNA: TGTGCCAGCAGCCGGGACGGGGGTTACACTGAAGCTTTCTTT.

CDR3 loop: CASSEKFIRDYNSYEQYF. DNA for the CDR3: TGTGCCAGCAGTGAAAAATTCATAAGGGACTACAACTCCTACGAGCAGTACTTC. The chain couples TRBV6-1 to TRBJ2-7, with TRBD2 matching over 7 bases. J was trimmed by 0 bases and V by 2 bases; bases with no gene match: 13. CDR3 length: 18 residues. Per germline, CDR1 MNHNS and CDR2 SASEGT.

The sample holds one count of this clone. This chain connects TRBV5-1 to TRBJ1-4; D possibly corresponds to TRBD1 (5 bases). This CDR3 has 14 amino acids. The V gene's germline CDR1 is SGHRS and CDR2 YFSETQ. V was trimmed by 5 bases and J by 3 bases, leaving 11 bases between them. The CDR3 sequence: CASRQTASNEKLFF. The CDR3, as DNA: TGCGCCAGCAGGCAGACAGCCTCTAATGAAAAACTGTTTTTT. Filled out from reference TRBV5-1 and TRBJ1-4, the complete variable domain reads KAGVTQTPRYLIKTRGQQVTLSCSPISGHRSVSWYQQTPGQGLQFLFEYFSETQRNKGNFPGRFSGRQFSNSRSEMNVSTLELGDSALYLCASRQTASNEKLFFGSGTQLSVL.

This chain uses TRBV5-4 with TRBJ1-4, with a tentative D call TRBD1 (6 bases). The CDR3 loop spans 15 amino acids. Trimming shortened V by 3 bases and J by 3 bases, and 12 bases separated the two germline ends. The V gene's germline CDR1 is SGHNT and CDR2 YYREEE (reference sequence). This chain's CDR3 is CASSSPGQSNEKLFF. The CDR3 DNA reads TGTGCCAGCAGCTCCCCCGGACAGTCTAATGAAAAACTGTTTTTT.

The rearrangement uses TRBV6-2 or TRBV6-3 and TRBJ2-3, with a weak D call TRBD2 (6 bases). Per germline, CDR1 MNHEY and CDR2 SVGEGT. This CDR3 contains 16 residues. The V and J ends lost 2 bases and 4 bases respectively, with 16 bases between them. The CDR3 is CASSYESGTGADTQYF. Here the CDR3 DNA reads TGTGCCAGCAGTTACGAGTCAGGGACTGGGGCAGATACGCAGTATTTT.

The genes are TRBV21-1 and TRBJ2-7; TRBD2, as called in the table, went unchecked against the DNA. TRBV21-1 is recorded as a pseudogene. CDR3 length equals 14 residues. CDR3: CASSSREGHREQYF. The CDR3 DNA is TGTGCCAGCAGCAGCCGGGAGGGCCACCGCGAGCAGTACTTC.

This clone came up once. The V and J genes are TRBV5-5 and TRBJ1-4, with TRBD1 as a possible D gene (5 bases). CDR3 length: 14 amino acids. With 1 base removed from V and 4 bases from J, the gap between germline ends came to 8 bases. Germline V CDR1 and CDR2: SGHKS, YYEKEE (reference sequence). The CDR3 sequence is CASSLRDFNEKLFF. CDR3 sequence (DNA): TGTGCCAGCAGCTTGCGGGACTTTAATGAAAAACTGTTTTTT. Filled out from reference TRBV5-5 and TRBJ1-4, the complete variable domain reads DAGVTQSPTHLIKTRGQQVTLRCSPISGHKSVSWYQQVLGQGPQFIFQYYEKEERGRGNFPDRFSARQFPNYSSELNVNALLLGDSALYLCASSLRDFNEKLFFGSGTQLSVL.

CDR3 sequence (DNA): TGTGCCCGGGTGGGTCCGAACACCGGGGAGCTGTTTTTT. It is translated as CARVGPNTGELFF. The chain joins TRBV7-3 to TRBJ2-2; D remains unclear. Germline CDR1 SGHTA, CDR2 FQGTGA. The CDR3 loop spans 13 amino acids. Trimming left V 11 bases short and J 0 bases short, with 10 bases between.